These 12 T cell receptor beta chains originate from one sample sequenced in a study of early T cells in non-severe SARS-CoV-2 infection. Using its own MiXCR run on the 5' RACE reads, TCRdb lists one record per CDR3 protein. The data contain approximately 120,000 distinct CDR3 sequences, around 14% of them seen just once; the ten biggest clones take up 20% to 25%. Sequencing used whole blood. The receptors here all came from an adult who was a healthcare worker with PCR-confirmed SARS-CoV-2 infection or an uninfected control (not recorded which).

This clonotype was recorded a few times. This chain links TRBV2 with TRBJ2-5; 7 positions match TRBD2. Germline lookup yields CDR1 SNHLY and CDR2 FYNNEI. There are 13 residues in the CDR3. V was clipped by 7 bases and J by 1 base; unmatched bases: 3. The CDR3 DNA reads TGTGCCAGCACACCTAGCGGCCAAGAGACCCAGTACTTC. This translates into CASTPSGQETQYF.

This clonotype came up many times. The rearrangement joins TRBV12-3 or TRBV12-4 to TRBJ2-7; no firm D call. The CDR3 runs to 15 residues. V lost 2 bases and J 6 bases, leaving 17 bases between the germline ends. CDR3 loop: CASSLTGPLALEQYF. In DNA, the CDR3 is TGTGCCAGCAGTTTAACGGGTCCCTTGGCGCTCGAGCAGTACTTC.

This clonotype was counted only a few times. The CDR3 region is CASSSSIPGVRRSSYEQYF. CDR3 nucleotide sequence: TGTGCCAGCAGCTCCAGTATCCCCGGAGTCAGACGCAGCTCCTACGAGCAGTACTTC. This rearrangement joins TRBV7-9 to TRBJ2-7; no definite D call. The CDR3 consists of 19 residues. V lost 4 bases and J lost 0, with 25 bases in between. Germline loops: CDR1 SEHNR, CDR2 FQNEAQ (reference sequence).

This chain links TRBV4-1 with TRBJ2-2, with D unresolved. This CDR3 spans 17 amino acids. CDR1 and CDR2 (germline): MGHRA, YSYEKL. Trimming cost V 0 bases and J 4 bases, with 15 bases left between them. The chain's CDR3 is CASSQDTAVLFTGELFF. CDR3 in DNA: TGCGCCAGCAGCCAAGATACGGCAGTCCTTTTCACCGGGGAGCTGTTTTTT.

The chain joins TRBV29-1 to TRBJ2-7; 9 bases align to TRBD1. Trimming at V came to 7 bases and at J to 3 bases, leaving 10 bases not matched to a gene. Germline V gives CDR1 SQVTM, CDR2 ANQGSEA. The CDR3 covers 14 residues. CDR3 in amino acids: CSAGSGTGFYEQYF. CDR3 DNA: TGCAGCGCCGGGTCCGGGACAGGGTTCTACGAGCAGTACTTC.

The chain combines TRBV3-1 with TRBJ2-2; 7 bases are a match to TRBD1. The CDR3 has 16 amino acids. CDR1 and CDR2 (germline): LGHDT, YNNKEL (reference sequence). V lost 0 bases to trimming and J lost 4 bases; unmatched junction nucleotides: 5. CDR3 sequence reads: CASSQEGGGSTGELFF. The CDR3 nucleotides are TGTGCCAGCAGCCAAGAAGGGGGCGGTAGCACCGGGGAGCTGTTTTTT.

This clonotype was seen a few times. The chain is built from TRBV12-3 or TRBV12-4 and TRBJ1-5; the D gene is possibly TRBD1 (6 bases). V dropped 4 bases and J dropped 6 bases, with 13 bases sitting between them. The CDR3 has 14 residues. The CDR3: CASSSQQGAQPQHF. The DNA of the CDR3 is TGTGCCAGCAGTTCCCAACAGGGCGCTCAGCCCCAGCATTTT.

The chain combines TRBV4-1 with TRBJ2-2; no definite D call. The CDR3 contains 12 residues. Trimming left V 4 bases short and J 7 bases short, with 7 bases between. Germline values: CDR1 MGHRA, CDR2 YSYEKL. In DNA, the CDR3 is TGCGCCAGCAGCCCCCCATTCGGGGAGCTGTTTTTT. Translating it yields CASSPPFGELFF.

This clonotype was observed a few times. The V and J genes are TRBV19 and TRBJ1-5; a possible D gene is TRBD1 (5 bases). The CDR3 is 14 residues long. The germline V and J ends were trimmed by 4 bases and 11 bases, with 18 bases remaining between them. Germline CDR1 and CDR2: LNHDA and SQIVND (reference sequence). The CDR3 DNA sequence: TGTGCCAGTAGTAAGGGGCCCCCCTTATATGCCCAGCATTTT. Translating it yields CASSKGPPLYAQHF.

The sample holds a few counts of this clonotype. This sequence joins TRBV5-1 and TRBJ2-2; TRBD2 is a possible D gene (6 bases). Between the trimmed V and J ends, which lost 2 bases and 0 bases, there was a span of 11 bases. There are 16 residues in the CDR3. Germline values: CDR1 SGHRS, CDR2 YFSETQ. The DNA of the CDR3 is TGCGCCAGCAGCTTATTCGGGGGTGCGAACACCGGGGAGCTGTTTTTT. Encoded protein: CASSLFGGANTGELFF.

This clonotype turned up a few times. This rearrangement joins TRBV30 to TRBJ1-1, with TRBD1 as a possible D gene (5 bases). This CDR3 comprises 14 residues. V dropped 1 base and J dropped 4 bases, with 13 bases sitting between them. Per germline, CDR1 GTSNPN and CDR2 SVGIG (reference sequence). The CDR3 DNA is TGTGCCTGGAGTGGGGGGTTACCGGGCACTGAAGCTTTCTTT. Residues: CAWSGGLPGTEAFF.

V and J are TRBV4-1 and TRBJ1-5; D call uncertain. Germline V gene data show CDR1 as MGHRA and CDR2 as YSYEKL. The CDR3 sequence is 15 residues long. Trimming took 4 bases from V and 3 from J, leaving 13 bases between them. The CDR3 spells CASSPTRGFNQPQHF. In DNA, the CDR3 is TGCGCCAGCAGCCCCACCCGGGGATTCAATCAGCCCCAGCATTTT.